The rows below give T cell receptor beta chains drawn from one sample of a study of T cells in Graves' hyperthyroidism and ophthalmopathy. Each CDR3 protein is one row after TCRdb ran MiXCR on the multiplex PCR reads. The sample holds under 650,000 distinct CDR3 sequences; 15% to 20% are singletons and the top ten take 3.8%. The sequencing input was blood. The receptor set was obtained from a woman under 40 with Graves' hyperthyroidism. Each CDR3 is given without its conserved first and last residue. The order of the fields is D gene, J gene, V gene, CDR3 protein. A D gene is named only where the DNA matches it firmly.

>NA|TRBJ2-6|TRBV4-3
ASSQDVSSGANVLT
>TRBD1|TRBJ1-2|TRBV12-3/TRBV12-4
ASSFSRGRLGYT
>NA|TRBJ2-1|TRBV5-8
ASIRGASSYNEQF
>NA|TRBJ1-2|TRBV12-3/TRBV12-4
ASRFQGGNGYT
>TRBD2|TRBJ2-1|TRBV28
TSSLYRTSAFVEF
>NA|TRBJ1-5|TRBV19
ASSQGTVLSNQPQH
>TRBD2|TRBJ2-1|TRBV4-3
ASSQAAGVVYNEQF
>NA|TRBJ1-2|TRBV6-1
ASSEGPGPYGYT
>TRBD1|TRBJ1-5|TRBV12-3/TRBV12-4
ASSPEQGDSNQPQH
>NA|TRBJ2-1|TRBV20-1
SARDQVSLGVSEQF
>TRBD2|TRBJ2-7|TRBV6-5
ASSYAGTSGYEQY
>TRBD1|TRBJ2-1|TRBV5-6
ASSFGQGVSHNEQF
>NA|TRBJ2-1|TRBV3-1
ASSQGPAVLGNEQF
>TRBD1|TRBJ2-3|TRBV18
ASSPQGATDTQY
>TRBD1|TRBJ1-2|TRBV25-1
ASSERPGQMIHGYT
>TRBD2|TRBJ2-1|TRBV20-1
SARDFSGSFDEQF
>TRBD1|TRBJ2-5|TRBV20-1
SARDGDRAEETQY
>TRBD2|TRBJ2-1|TRBV27
ASSLGTSGRGVYNEQF
>TRBD2|TRBJ2-1|TRBV12-3/TRBV12-4
ASSPLGLAGGFGEQF
>NA|TRBJ2-3|TRBV27
ASSVEGIGTDTQY
>TRBD2|TRBJ2-3|TRBV24-1
ATSGTTSGRSSSTDTQY
>NA|TRBJ2-5|TRBV6-1
ASILTGTETQY
>TRBD2|TRBJ2-1|TRBV29-1
SVEDQGLVHEQF
>NA|TRBJ2-7|TRBV20-1
SASGGPLYEQY
>NA|TRBJ2-7|TRBV5-4
ASSLILGTEQY
>TRBD1|TRBJ2-3|TRBV5-1
ASRTGGTDTQY
>NA|TRBJ1-2|TRBV20-1
SARDIGIQGYT
>NA|TRBJ2-5|TRBV5-1
ASSSGHHQETQY
>NA|TRBJ1-5|TRBV20-1
SANVRGSQPQH
>NA|TRBJ2-2|TRBV6-1
ASSGPTWENTGELF
>TRBD2|TRBJ2-1|TRBV11-3
ASSLNGAVGGEQF
>TRBD1|TRBJ1-2|TRBV27
ASSYSWDRPNYGYT
>TRBD2|TRBJ2-2|TRBV11-1
ASSFLHGRTLMSRELF
>TRBD2|TRBJ2-2|TRBV6-1
ATRPTSGASTGELF
>TRBD2|TRBJ2-1|TRBV7-6
ASSLDIAGLYNEQF
>NA|TRBJ1-1|TRBV20-1
SALPTGMVTEAF
>NA|TRBJ2-3|TRBV11-2
ASGTPGGSTDTQY
>NA|TRBJ2-7|TRBV13
ASSPGGVGVYYEQY
>NA|TRBJ2-1|TRBV5-1
ASSLRTVENEQF
>NA|TRBJ2-7|TRBV7-2
ASSLGGAGQYEQY
>TRBD1|TRBJ2-3|TRBV7-9
ASSSGQGQSTDTQY
>NA|TRBJ1-6|TRBV12-3/TRBV12-4
ASSLSEASPLH
>NA|TRBJ2-1|TRBV19
ASTATGYNEQF
>NA|NA|TRBV20-1
SARDDSHIQF
>TRBD1|TRBJ1-1|TRBV6-1
ASSWTGKVTEAF
>TRBD1|TRBJ1-5|TRBV30
AWSRAQGPGPQH
>NA|TRBJ1-1|TRBV2
ASSAGILNTEAF
>NA|TRBJ1-2|TRBV27
ASSLLPSGGGPYGYT
>TRBD2|TRBJ2-3|TRBV5-1
ASRIGTSGDTDTQY
>TRBD1|TRBJ2-7|TRBV6-2/TRBV6-3
ASSSPGQGLYEQY
>NA|TRBJ2-1|TRBV29-1
SVDGERVDEQF
>TRBD2|TRBJ2-1|TRBV29-1
SVASGGYNEQF
>TRBD1|TRBJ1-1|TRBV7-9
ASSLRTGPLNTEAF
>NA|TRBJ1-5|TRBV6-1
ASKPRRRGGNQPQH
>NA|TRBJ2-7|TRBV6-1
ASSDGREQY
>NA|TRBJ2-7|TRBV20-1
SASPQGSDEQY
>NA|TRBJ1-1|TRBV7-2
ASSTRTVMNTEAF
>NA|TRBJ1-5|TRBV24-1
ATSDPAQGGHQPQH
>NA|TRBJ2-5|TRBV6-1
ASSEQAGQETQY